This T cell receptor beta chain emerged from a study of primary melanoma T cells and metastatic recurrence. The CDR3 is 15 residues long. The germline CDR1 and CDR2 sequences are SGHRS and YFSETQ. V was cut by 0 bases and J by 5 bases, with 15 bases left in between. On this clone: No antigen is known for it.

Assay used: immunoSEQ multiplex PCR; TCRdb lists only in-frame clones, some missing. This repertoire shows over a thousand clones, around 72% found once; its top ten account for about 14%. Study-level findings and limits: Combined with tumor thickness, T-cell fraction reportedly beat other histopathological additions.

V gene TRBV5-1 combines with J gene TRBJ2-7; tentatively, D is TRBD1 (5 bases). The receptor was derived from a human donor with melanoma. Material for sequencing was melanoma tumor tissue. CDR3 in amino acids: CASSLEGQGYDEQYF. The CDR3 DNA reads TGCGCCAGCAGCTTGGAGGGGCAGGGATATGACGAGCAGTACTTC.